The sequence of this T cell receptor (beta chain) was determined in a study of T cell responses to AZD1222 COVID-19 vaccine. The study, taken as a whole, reports: Only six people who got AZD1222 tested seropositive at baseline. Nearly half of unique spike-specific TCRs reportedly avoided B.1.351 and B.1.1.7 mutated regions. The sample set comprised mostly white British donors with more females, and clonal diversity was possibly underestimated. Recipients of two AZD1222 doses showed rising Spike-specific TCR breadth and depth.

Clones were sequenced by immunoSEQ multiplex PCR, and TCRdb holds only the in-frame ones, with some missing. The sample includes around 130,000 clones, 86% of them seen just once. A word on this clone: The antigen remains unidentified.

This CDR3 contains 16 residues. Trimming took off 1 base at V and 2 bases at J, with 12 bases between the two ends. Looked up from germline, CDR1 is SGHNT and CDR2 is YENEEA. The chain combines TRBV11-3 with TRBJ2-1; maybe TRBD1 (6 bases). The source was peripheral blood, collected on day 0 of AZD1222 vaccination. This TCR derives from an adult in good health. CDR3 sequence: CASSLGAGAPYNEQFF. For the CDR3, the DNA is TGTGCCAGCAGCTTAGGGGCAGGGGCCCCCTACAATGAGCAGTTCTTC.